This TCR beta chain came from a study of cytomegalovirus exposure and HLA in healthy donors. Study in general: About 180 million T cells yielded approximately 100 million unique TCR beta sequences, as an earlier analysis found. The study placed approximately 80% of its 398 genotyped donors in the Caucasian-associated ancestry cluster. General study results and limits: For most subjects, TCR beta sequences were reported to predict HLA-A and HLA-B alleles with accuracy.

Points on this clone: The antigen is unknown. Different DNA sequences within this sample yield the same CDR3.

The PCR contained 60 Vbeta and 13 Jbeta primers. Profiled with immunoSEQ multiplex PCR; TCRdb holds only in-frame clones, not every one. Of about 130,000 clones in the sample, about 8.5% were seen once. Sequencing was carried out using PBMCs. The clonotype comes from a man aged 35-49 years in good health and CMV-seronegative.

CDR3 bases: TGTGCCAGCAGCACCCGGACAGGAAAGGCTTTCTTT. Its translation: CASSTRTGKAFF. The rearrangement uses TRBV7-3 and TRBJ1-1; 7 bases align to TRBD1. Germline CDR1 reads SGHTA; CDR2 reads FQGTGA. J lost 11 bases, V lost 5 bases, and 8 bases had no gene match. The CDR3 extends over 12 amino acids.